This T cell receptor (beta chain) came from a study of metastatic and nonmetastatic thyroid tumors. About the research overall: It was across blood and tumor or nodule tissue from malignant and benign thyroid patients that repertoires were compared.

General study results and limits: Relative to benign nodules, malignant thyroid tumors were reportedly characterized by significantly elevated TCR beta diversity in blood and tumor.

CDR1 is LNHDA and CDR2 is SQIVND in the germline V gene (reference sequence). The CDR3 consists of 15 residues. V lost 2 bases, J lost 1 base, and 5 bases stayed unmatched. The table lists this clone with many counts. Its antigen remains unidentified. In the original processing: Differences in CDR3 between clinicopathological groups were drawn on to build a classifier intended to discriminate distant-metastatic papillary thyroid cancer patients. TCRdb re-called the PCR reads with MiXCR. TCRdb's processing, not the authors' own work, is the source of the V and J calls. The repertoire includes tens of thousands of clones, under 20% of them detected once, and roughly a tenth sits in the top ten. Ahead of thyroid surgery, no patient had received treatment of any kind.

The material sequenced was blood. This clonotype was sampled from a male donor with papillary thyroid cancer or a benign thyroid nodule (not recorded which). Some clones in this sample may be carry-over from other donors' samples. The rearrangement joins TRBV19 to TRBJ2-7; 7 bases fit TRBD2. The CDR3 sequence: CASSISSGPSYEQYV. CDR3 DNA: TGTGCCAGTAGTATATCTAGCGGCCCTTCCTACGAGCAGTACGTC.